Below are 7 T cell receptor beta chains sequenced from a single sample in a study of graft-versus-host responses after intestinal transplantation. Here immunoSEQ multiplex PCR was the method, and the copy in TCRdb shows in-frame clones only, minus some. The data contain 85,000 to 90,000 clones, around 93% of them seen just once; the ten biggest clones take up approximately 0.32%. These receptors are not linked to any known antigen. This specimen was unstimulated CD4+ T cells sorted from spleen or lymph node cells, taken before transplant. Receptors were obtained from a human donor who was the organ donor for an intestinal transplant.

To note about this clone: The identical CDR3 is also encoded by other nucleotide sequences in the sample. The chain recombines TRBV5-1 with TRBJ1-1; TRBD1 aligns across 9 bases. V shed 0 bases and J 5 bases; nucleotides not matched to a gene: 2. Germline loops: CDR1 SGHRS, CDR2 YFSETQ. CDR3 length equals 14 residues. CDR3 nucleotides: TGCGCCAGCAGCTTGGCTGGACAGGGGACTGAAGCTTTCTTT. Translating gives CASSLAGQGTEAFF.

The chain employs TRBV29-1 and TRBJ1-1, with a possible D match to TRBD1 (5 bases). The germline V gene has CDR1 SQVTM and CDR2 ANQGSEA. Trimming shortened V by 4 bases and J by 1 base, and 16 bases separated the two germline ends. The CDR3 runs 15 residues. The CDR3 sequence: CSVARGREGNTEAFF. CDR3 sequence (DNA): TGCAGCGTTGCTAGGGGAAGGGAGGGGAACACTGAAGCTTTCTTT. The full variable domain, completed using reference TRBV29-1 and TRBJ1-1, is SAVISQKPSRDICQRGTSLTIQCQVDSQVTMMFWYRQQPGQSLTLIATANQGSEATYESGFVIDKFPISRPNLTFSTLTVSNMSPEDSSIYLCSVARGREGNTEAFFGQGTRLTVV.

Only a few counts were recorded for this clone. The V and J genes are TRBV5-5 and TRBJ1-1; D gene ambiguous. Trimming took 4 bases from V and 4 from J, leaving 5 bases between them. Germline CDR1 reads SGHKS; CDR2 reads YYEKEE (reference sequence). The CDR3 length is 11 residues. The CDR3 sequence is CASSGLTEAFF. The DNA for the CDR3 is TGTGCCAGCAGCGGGCTCACTGAAGCTTTCTTT.

The genes are TRBV11-1 and TRBJ1-2; TRBD1 might be the D (5 bases). CDR3 length equals 14 residues. Trimming took off 1 base at V and 6 bases at J, with 12 bases between the two ends. Germline loops: CDR1 SGHAT, CDR2 FQDESV (reference sequence). The DNA of the CDR3 is TGTGCCAGCAGCTTAGGCCCCAGGGCGAATGGCTACACCTTC. It codes for CASSLGPRANGYTF.

As DNA, the CDR3 is TGTGCCAGCAGTGGGTCCCGAACAGGGGACACTGAAGCTTTCTTT. Its translation is CASSGSRTGDTEAFF. This chain connects TRBV6-1 to TRBJ1-1; 7 bases align to TRBD1. J was trimmed by 3 bases and V by 4 bases; bases with no gene match: 8. The CDR3 loop spans 15 amino acids. Germline loops: CDR1 MNHNS, CDR2 SASEGT.

The gene calls are TRBV21-1 and TRBJ2-7; the D call in the table, TRBD2, was not verified against the DNA. TRBV21-1 represents a pseudogene. This CDR3 region has 15 residues. This CDR3 reads CASAEREPLTYEQYF. CDR3 sequence (DNA): TGTGCCAGCGCGGAACGGGAGCCCTTAACCTACGAGCAGTACTTC.

The CDR3 region is CASSLTTTNTGELFF. The CDR3 DNA reads as TGCGCCAGCAGCTTGACCACAACGAACACCGGGGAGCTGTTTTTT. The J gene is TRBJ2-2, the V gene TRBV5-1; D unresolved. Germline V CDR1 and CDR2: SGHRS, YFSETQ. This CDR3 contains 15 residues. V gave up 1 base and J gave up 0 bases, with 7 bases separating them.